This T cell receptor (beta chain) is from a study of T cells in Graves' hyperthyroidism and ophthalmopathy. RNA transcripts yielded amplified TCR beta CDR3 regions. The study used the HTBI primer set for a first-round RT-PCR of the TCR CDR3. TCRdb passed the multiplex PCR reads through MiXCR, listing each CDR3 protein once. The sample includes 700,000 or so distinct CDR3 sequences, around 15% of them seen just once. This clonotype has only a few counts. Trimming left V 1 base short and J 0 bases short, with 10 bases between. There are 16 residues in the CDR3. The germline CDR1 and CDR2 sequences are SEHNR and FQNEAQ (reference sequence).

The TCR comes from a woman aged 50 to 65 with Graves' ophthalmopathy. The source material was blood. V and J are TRBV7-9 and TRBJ1-3; no clear D gene. CDR3 protein: CASSLVGQFSGNTIYF. The DNA for the CDR3 is TGTGCCAGCAGCTTAGTGGGTCAGTTCTCTGGAAACACCATATATTTT.